The 26 T cell receptor beta chains reported below all come from one sample, sequenced in a study of shared clonotypes between healthy human individuals. The protocol was immunoSEQ multiplex PCR, while the TCRdb copy is restricted to in-frame clones and leaves out a portion. The sample lists roughly 1.5 million clones, 95% to 99% occurring once. Material: naive CD4+ T cells sorted from blood. Described subset: CD45RA+ positively selected. Every receptor here comes from a young man in good health.

The chain has TRBV7-9 and TRBJ2-3, with TRBD1 matching over 9 bases. Germline CDR1 reads SEHNR; CDR2 reads FQNEAQ (reference sequence). The CDR3 loop spans 15 amino acids. V shed 5 bases, J shed 13 bases, and the junction held 16 bases outside the gene matches. The CDR3 sequence is CASSTRAGGTGPEYF. In DNA, the CDR3 is TGTGCCAGCAGCACTAGGGCGGGTGGGACAGGGCCCGAGTATTTT.

The chain carries TRBV29-1 and TRBJ2-7, with D maybe TRBD2 (5 bases). The CDR3 loop spans 13 amino acids. Germline V gene data show CDR1 as SQVTM and CDR2 as ANQGSEA. Trimming pared 5 bases from V and 6 bases from J, leaving 17 bases between. This chain's CDR3 is CSVPGLSGIEQYF. The CDR3 DNA is TGCAGCGTTCCCGGCCTGTCGGGGATCGAGCAGTACTTC.

Points on this clone: Other DNA sequences in this sample translate to the same CDR3. The chain employs TRBV29-1 and TRBJ1-3, with 7 bases fitting TRBD1. V shed 6 bases, J shed 1 base, and the junction held 3 bases outside the gene matches. The germline CDR1 and CDR2 sequences are SQVTM and ANQGSEA. This CDR3 comprises 13 residues. Written as DNA, the CDR3 is TGCAGCGTCGAACAGGGGTCTGGAAACACCATATATTTT. Protein product: CSVEQGSGNTIYF.

The chain carries TRBV7-9 and TRBJ2-7; the D gene could be TRBD1 or TRBD2 (6 bases each). The ends were cut back, 5 bases at V and 0 bases at J, with 17 bases in the middle. This CDR3 spans 16 amino acids. The germline gives CDR1 SEHNR, CDR2 FQNEAQ (reference sequence). CDR3 in DNA: TGTGCCAGCAGCCCTAGCAGGTGGGGGGCCTCCTACGAGCAGTACTTC. It yields the protein CASSPSRWGASYEQYF.

This clone is a singleton in its sample. V gene TRBV6-6 combines with J gene TRBJ1-1; no firm D call. Trimming shortened V by 7 bases and J by 5 bases, and 14 bases separated the two germline ends. The CDR3 length is 13 residues. Germline assignment: CDR1 MNHNY and CDR2 SVGAGI (reference sequence). CDR3 protein: CASTPWMETEAFF. CDR3 bases: TGTGCCAGCACCCCCTGGATGGAAACTGAAGCTTTCTTT.

Concerning this clone: This specimen includes other DNA sequences encoding the same CDR3. This sequence joins TRBV9 and TRBJ2-2; no clear D. Germline CDR1 reads SGDLS; CDR2 reads YYNGEE. V gave up 0 bases and J gave up 4 bases, with 7 bases separating them. This CDR3 contains 14 residues. CDR3 sequence: CASSVDLLTGELFF. The CDR3 DNA is TGTGCCAGCAGCGTAGACTTGCTCACCGGGGAGCTGTTTTTT.

The CDR3 reads CASRDGQGASTDTQYF. CDR3 coding DNA: TGTGCCAGCAGAGACGGACAGGGGGCAAGCACAGATACGCAGTATTTT. This rearrangement joins TRBV5-4 to TRBJ2-3, with 11 bases fitting TRBD1. V lost 5 bases and J lost 0; bases outside the gene matches: 5. In germline, CDR1 is SGHNT, CDR2 YYREEE (reference sequence). The length of the CDR3 is 16 residues.

CDR3 residues: CASSFGDSYEQYF. The CDR3 region has the DNA TGTGCCAGCAGCTTCGGGGACTCCTACGAGCAGTACTTC. The chain combines TRBV7-2 with TRBJ2-7, with D perhaps matching TRBD2 (5 bases). The germline V gene encodes CDR1 SGHTA and CDR2 FQGNSA. Trimming stripped 3 bases from V and 0 bases from J, with 6 bases between. This CDR3 is built from 13 residues.

The gene calls are TRBV7-2 and TRBJ2-4; a possible D gene is TRBD1 (5 bases). Per germline, CDR1 SGHTA and CDR2 FQGNSA. V lost 1 base and J 9 bases, leaving 16 bases between the germline ends. The CDR3 is 15 residues long. CDR3 sequence (DNA): TGTGCCAGCAGCTTAGTTTGGCAGGGTGCGGCCATTCAGTACTTC. This translates into CASSLVWQGAAIQYF.

The genes are TRBV10-2 and TRBJ2-7; TRBD2 matches 14 bases. CDR3 size: 19 residues. With V trimmed by 6 bases and J by 0 bases, 13 bases remained unmatched. Germline V lookup: CDR1 WSHSY, CDR2 SAAADI. CDR3 in DNA: TGCGCCAGCAGCCAGCCGGCGGGACTAGCGGGAGTTTCCTCCTACGAGCAGTACTTC. Translating it yields CASSQPAGLAGVSSYEQYF.

The chain employs TRBV5-4 and TRBJ2-3; unclear D gene. The CDR3 runs to 14 residues. V dropped 4 bases and J dropped 2 bases, with 11 bases sitting between them. Germline assignment: CDR1 SGHNT and CDR2 YYREEE (reference sequence). The CDR3 sequence: CASSERTATDTQYF. Here the CDR3 DNA reads TGTGCCAGCAGCGAGCGAACAGCCACAGATACGCAGTATTTT.

The V gene is TRBV4-2, the J gene TRBJ2-1; 12 bases line up with TRBD2. V shed 4 bases, J shed 0 bases, and the junction held 4 bases outside the gene matches. The CDR3 is 17 residues long. Per germline, CDR1 LGHNA and CDR2 YNFKEQ. The CDR3 region is CASSPTTSGSSYNEQFF. CDR3 nucleotide sequence: TGTGCCAGCAGCCCGACGACTAGCGGGAGCTCCTACAATGAGCAGTTCTTC.

The V call is TRBV4-2, the J call TRBJ2-1; 10 bases are a match to TRBD2. The germline gives CDR1 LGHNA, CDR2 YNFKEQ. V lost 2 bases to trimming and J lost 2 bases; unmatched junction nucleotides: 9. This CDR3 region has 18 residues. DNA for the CDR3: TGTGCCAGCAGCCAACACACTGTAGCGGGAGGAGCCTACAATGAGCAGTTCTTC. The encoded protein is CASSQHTVAGGAYNEQFF.

The chain has TRBV6-6 and TRBJ2-7; D is ambiguous. V lost 8 bases and J lost 2, with 13 bases in between. The CDR3 has 13 residues. CDR1 is MNHNY and CDR2 is SVGAGI in the germline V gene (reference sequence). The chain's CDR3 is CASQVANAYEQYF. The CDR3 DNA reads as TGTGCCAGCCAGGTGGCGAACGCCTACGAGCAGTACTTC.

The chain joins TRBV6-5 to TRBJ2-7; TRBD2 matches at 9 bases. The germline V gene has CDR1 MNHEY and CDR2 SVGAGI. The CDR3 totals 13 residues. The J segment lost 0 bases and the V segment lost 7 bases, leaving 1 base of the junction unmatched. DNA for the CDR3: TGTGCCAGCATTAGCGGGAGCTCCTACGAGCAGTACTTC. This sequence encodes CASISGSSYEQYF.

The rearrangement uses TRBV7-2 and TRBJ2-7; 10 bases align to TRBD1. The V gene's germline CDR1 is SGHTA and CDR2 FQGNSA. V shed 5 bases, J shed 7 bases, and the junction held 8 bases outside the gene matches. This CDR3 contains 14 residues. CDR3 coding DNA: TGTGCCAGCAGCCGCCGACAGGGGGCGGGGGAGCAGTACTTC. Amino acid sequence: CASSRRQGAGEQYF.

CDR3 nucleotides: TGTGCCAGCAGTGCTGAAAAGTACACGCAGTATTTT. It encodes CASSAEKYTQYF. The V and J genes are TRBV2 and TRBJ2-3, with D uncertain. Germline CDR1 SNHLY, CDR2 FYNNEI. This CDR3 spans 12 amino acids. The germline V and J ends were trimmed by 4 bases and 9 bases, with 11 bases remaining between them.

The CDR3 DNA follows: TGTGCCAGCAGCCAAGAGGTGGGGAGGGAGACCCAGTACTTC. As protein: CASSQEVGRETQYF. The J gene is TRBJ2-5, the V gene TRBV14; weak D call: TRBD2 (6 bases). Germline V gene sequence: CDR1 SGHDN, CDR2 FVKESK. The CDR3 is made up of 14 amino acids. The V end lost 0 bases, the J end lost 5 bases, and 10 bases lay between the germline ends.

The CDR3 protein is CASRLAGGLDEQFF. CDR3 sequence (DNA): TGTGCCAGCAGGCTAGCGGGAGGGCTTGATGAGCAGTTCTTC. V gene TRBV7-9 combines with J gene TRBJ2-1, with 12 bases lining up with TRBD2. The V gene end was trimmed by 6 bases and the J gene end by 8 bases; junction bases not matched to a gene: 5. The CDR3 contains 14 residues. CDR1 SEHNR and CDR2 FQNEAQ come from the germline V gene (reference sequence).

The rearrangement joins TRBV27 to TRBJ2-2, with D perhaps being TRBD1 or TRBD2 (5 bases each). The ends were cut back, 2 bases at V and 7 bases at J, with 14 bases in the middle. The CDR3 spans 15 residues. CDR1 is MNHEY and CDR2 is SMNVEV in the germline V gene (reference sequence). The CDR3 region is CASSLRGVVGGELFF. In DNA form, the CDR3 reads TGTGCCAGCAGTTTAAGAGGGGTGGTAGGCGGGGAGCTGTTTTTT.

This rearrangement joins TRBV30 to TRBJ1-5, with D perhaps matching TRBD1 (5 bases). The V end lost 4 bases, the J end lost 4 bases, and 11 bases lay between the germline ends. CDR1 and CDR2 from the germline V gene are GTSNPN and SVGIG (reference sequence). The CDR3 is 13 amino acids. The CDR3 loop is CAWKPGPNQPQHF. CDR3 bases: TGTGCCTGGAAACCGGGACCTAATCAGCCCCAGCATTTT.

The V call is TRBV30, the J call TRBJ1-5; no firm D call. V lost 0 bases to trimming and J lost 4 bases, with 7 bases between them. Germline CDR1 is GTSNPN and CDR2 is SVGIG (reference sequence). CDR3 length: 13 residues. In nucleotides, the CDR3 is TGTGCCTGGAGTGTAACGATAAATCAGCCCCAGCATTTT. This gives the protein CAWSVTINQPQHF.

This chain links TRBV6-5 with TRBJ2-1; 9 positions match TRBD2. Germline V gene data show CDR1 as MNHEY and CDR2 as SVGAGI. Unmatched junction bases numbered 4, after V lost 2 bases and J lost 5 bases. The CDR3 is 15 residues long. The CDR3 sequence: CASSYVAGADNEQFF. The CDR3 DNA reads TGTGCCAGCAGTTACGTAGCGGGAGCTGACAATGAGCAGTTCTTC.

In the case of this clone: Other nucleotide sequences in the sample specify the same CDR3. V gene TRBV15 combines with J gene TRBJ2-5; D unresolved. V was clipped by 2 bases and J by 5 bases, with 6 bases between them. The germline gives CDR1 LNHNV, CDR2 YYDKDF (reference sequence). This CDR3 has 12 residues. The CDR3 coding sequence is TGTGCCACCAGCAGACCTCAGGAGACCCAGTACTTC. It codes for CATSRPQETQYF. Drawing the rest from reference TRBV15 and TRBJ2-5, the complete variable domain is DAMVIQNPRYQVTQFGKPVTLSCSQTLNHNVMYWYQQKSSQAPKLLFHYYDKDFNNEADTPDNFQSRRPNTSFCFLDIRSPGLGDTAMYLCATSRPQETQYFGPGTRLLVL.

The chain employs TRBV5-4 and TRBJ2-5; TRBD2 aligns across 12 bases. The germline V gene has CDR1 SGHNT and CDR2 YYREEE (reference sequence). The length of the CDR3 is 18 residues. The trim removed 4 bases at V and 5 bases at J, leaving 15 bases unmatched. The CDR3 spells CASSRTGVFLAGGETQYF. The CDR3 DNA sequence: TGTGCCAGCAGCCGGACAGGGGTTTTTCTAGCGGGAGGGGAGACCCAGTACTTC.

This chain joins TRBV11-3 and TRBJ2-1; the match to TRBD2 covers 7 bases. The CDR3 covers 15 residues. Trimming removed 5 bases from V and 2 bases from J; junction bases left unmatched: 6. Per the germline V gene, CDR1 is SGHNT and CDR2 is YENEEA. CDR3 bases: TGTGCCAGCAGCCCCCGCGGGACTACCTACAATGAGCAGTTCTTC. It translates to CASSPRGTTYNEQFF.